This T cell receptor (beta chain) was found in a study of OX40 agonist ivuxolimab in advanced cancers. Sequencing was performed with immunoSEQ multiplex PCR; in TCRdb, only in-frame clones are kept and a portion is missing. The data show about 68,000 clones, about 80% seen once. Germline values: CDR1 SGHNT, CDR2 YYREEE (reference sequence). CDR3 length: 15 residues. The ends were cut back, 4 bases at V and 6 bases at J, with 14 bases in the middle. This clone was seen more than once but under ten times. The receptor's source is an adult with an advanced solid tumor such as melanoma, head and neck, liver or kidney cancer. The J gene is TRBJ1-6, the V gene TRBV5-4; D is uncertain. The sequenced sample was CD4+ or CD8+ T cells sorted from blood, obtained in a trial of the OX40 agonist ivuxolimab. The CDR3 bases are TGTGCCAGCAGCAGTCGCAGAGGGCGTAATTCACCCCTCCACTTT. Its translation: CASSSRRGRNSPLHF. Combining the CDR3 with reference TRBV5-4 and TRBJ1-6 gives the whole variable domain ETGVTQSPTHLIKTRGQQVTLRCSSQSGHNTVSWYQQALGQGPQFIFQYYREEENGRGNFPPRFSGLQFPNYSSELNVNALELDDSALYLCASSSRRGRNSPLHFGNGTRLTVT.